The T cell receptor (beta chain) under discussion was sequenced for a study of blood T cells in healthy people across ages. General study points: Researchers report that TCR beta diversity correlated strongly with naive T cell percentage.

Samples had at least 7 million PBMCs isolated from them. Total RNA was extracted at no less than 6 micrograms per sample. Between the trimmed V and J ends, which lost 4 bases and 4 bases, there was a span of 12 bases. CDR1 is SGHRS and CDR2 is YFSETQ in the germline V gene. This CDR3 has 13 residues. Turning to this clonotype: Its antigen remains unknown.

The use of a sample-barcoded 5' primer and a J-beta primer mix characterized a second PCR of about 7 to 12 cycles. A 12-random-nucleotide template-switch adaptor tagged each cDNA molecule. TCRdb ran MiXCR on the 5' RACE reads and lists one entry per CDR3 protein. The sample yields hundreds of thousands of distinct CDR3 sequences, around 49% seen once. The chain links TRBV5-1 to TRBJ2-7; D possibly corresponds to TRBD2 (5 bases). The sequencing input was blood. The sequence derives from a man aged 30 to 45 in good health. CDR3 nucleotide sequence: TGCGCCAGCAGCCACGACCGGACTTACGAGCAGTACTTC. Translated, it gives CASSHDRTYEQYF.